Listed below are T cell receptor beta chains from one sample, sequenced in a study of cytomegalovirus exposure and HLA in healthy donors. Clones were read by immunoSEQ multiplex PCR, and TCRdb kept only the in-frame ones, dropping some. Here the sample table reports some 130,000 clones. Sequenced input: PBMCs. The receptors originated from a man younger than 35 in good health and CMV-seronegative. Each CDR3 is given with its conserved first and last residue. Fields, in order: CDR3 length, D gene, V gene, J gene, CDR3 protein. A D gene is named only where the DNA matches it firmly.

cdr3_length: 13; d_call: TRBD1; v_call: TRBV19; j_call: TRBJ1-5; cdr3_aa: CASSGTVNQPQHF
cdr3_length: 14; d_call: .; v_call: TRBV28; j_call: TRBJ2-7; cdr3_aa: CASSLELDWNEQYF
cdr3_length: 13; d_call: .; v_call: TRBV7-3; j_call: TRBJ2-1; cdr3_aa: CASSLILYNEQFF
cdr3_length: 15; d_call: .; v_call: TRBV7-8; j_call: TRBJ2-7; cdr3_aa: CASSLSNTRSYEQYF
cdr3_length: 18; d_call: TRBD2; v_call: TRBV5-6; j_call: TRBJ2-7; cdr3_aa: CASSRQMERTSGSYEQYF
cdr3_length: 15; d_call: TRBD2; v_call: TRBV6-5; j_call: TRBJ2-7; cdr3_aa: CASSPSTSGSREQYF
cdr3_length: 17; d_call: TRBD2; v_call: TRBV4-1; j_call: TRBJ2-3; cdr3_aa: CASSQDGTSSTTDTQYF
cdr3_length: 13; d_call: .; v_call: TRBV7-9; j_call: TRBJ2-7; cdr3_aa: CASSPAGSTQQYF
cdr3_length: 16; d_call: .; v_call: TRBV10-3; j_call: TRBJ1-5; cdr3_aa: CAISEFPQDSNQPQHF
cdr3_length: 18; d_call: TRBD2; v_call: TRBV7-9; j_call: TRBJ2-6; cdr3_aa: CASSPMGGTISGANVLTF
cdr3_length: 12; d_call: TRBD1; v_call: TRBV29-1; j_call: TRBJ2-5; cdr3_aa: CSGGTGGETQYF
cdr3_length: 14; d_call: TRBD1; v_call: TRBV19; j_call: TRBJ2-7; cdr3_aa: CASSAGTGNYEQYF
cdr3_length: 13; d_call: .; v_call: TRBV7-9; j_call: TRBJ2-3; cdr3_aa: CASTLRGADTQYF
cdr3_length: 16; d_call: .; v_call: TRBV5-1; j_call: TRBJ2-7; cdr3_aa: CASSSRGQTLLDEQYF
cdr3_length: 15; d_call: .; v_call: TRBV25-1; j_call: TRBJ1-4; cdr3_aa: CASSETGATNEKLFF
cdr3_length: 16; d_call: .; v_call: TRBV2; j_call: TRBJ2-1; cdr3_aa: CARGTPGGRGENEQFF
cdr3_length: 15; d_call: .; v_call: TRBV18; j_call: TRBJ1-3; cdr3_aa: CASSPTDDSGNTIYF
cdr3_length: 15; d_call: TRBD1; v_call: TRBV6-5; j_call: TRBJ2-6; cdr3_aa: CASSSDRAVANVLTF
cdr3_length: 15; d_call: .; v_call: TRBV6-6; j_call: TRBJ1-5; cdr3_aa: CASSYSTAQDQPQHF
cdr3_length: 13; d_call: .; v_call: TRBV6-5; j_call: TRBJ2-2; cdr3_aa: CASRPQGTGELFF
cdr3_length: 16; d_call: TRBD1; v_call: TRBV6-5; j_call: TRBJ1-1; cdr3_aa: CASSYSGGTGYTEAFF
cdr3_length: 14; d_call: .; v_call: TRBV27; j_call: TRBJ2-7; cdr3_aa: CASSFTGWGYEQYF
cdr3_length: 16; d_call: TRBD2; v_call: TRBV5-1; j_call: TRBJ2-7; cdr3_aa: CASSLVLAGVYHEQYF
cdr3_length: 16; d_call: TRBD1; v_call: TRBV6-1; j_call: TRBJ1-3; cdr3_aa: CASSALQGPSGNTIYF
cdr3_length: 14; d_call: .; v_call: TRBV5-1; j_call: TRBJ1-1; cdr3_aa: CASSLAGGGTEAFF
cdr3_length: 13; d_call: .; v_call: TRBV27; j_call: TRBJ1-1; cdr3_aa: CASSLSPVTEAFF
cdr3_length: 10; d_call: .; v_call: TRBV29-1; j_call: TRBJ1-1; cdr3_aa: CSVPGAEAFF
cdr3_length: 16; d_call: TRBD2; v_call: TRBV7-9; j_call: TRBJ2-1; cdr3_aa: CASSFALAGGPYEQFF
cdr3_length: 15; d_call: .; v_call: TRBV9; j_call: TRBJ2-5; cdr3_aa: CASSAEQGRKETQYF
cdr3_length: 15; d_call: .; v_call: TRBV5-1; j_call: TRBJ2-7; cdr3_aa: CASSAERTERYEQYF
cdr3_length: 14; d_call: TRBD1; v_call: TRBV5-1; j_call: TRBJ1-2; cdr3_aa: CASSSGTDLYGYTF
cdr3_length: 16; d_call: .; v_call: TRBV5-1; j_call: TRBJ2-6; cdr3_aa: CASSHGLRSGANVLTF
cdr3_length: 14; d_call: .; v_call: TRBV9; j_call: TRBJ2-7; cdr3_aa: CASSPRQSSYEQYF
cdr3_length: 14; d_call: .; v_call: TRBV27; j_call: TRBJ1-2; cdr3_aa: CASSLRASRYGYTF
cdr3_length: 13; d_call: .; v_call: TRBV14; j_call: TRBJ1-1; cdr3_aa: CASRSGAKTEAFF
cdr3_length: 16; d_call: TRBD1; v_call: TRBV7-9; j_call: TRBJ2-2; cdr3_aa: CASSSGQGANTGELFF
cdr3_length: 16; d_call: TRBD2; v_call: TRBV5-4; j_call: TRBJ2-3; cdr3_aa: CASSLRTGGSVDTQYF
cdr3_length: 16; d_call: TRBD2; v_call: TRBV13; j_call: TRBJ2-1; cdr3_aa: CASSRLAVSSYNEQFF
cdr3_length: 14; d_call: TRBD1; v_call: TRBV28; j_call: TRBJ2-3; cdr3_aa: CASRPGQDTDTQYF
cdr3_length: 16; d_call: .; v_call: TRBV15; j_call: .; cdr3_aa: CATSRDQGLGGVEQYF
cdr3_length: 15; d_call: TRBD2; v_call: TRBV19; j_call: TRBJ2-3; cdr3_aa: CASSIQLARPDTQYF
cdr3_length: 14; d_call: TRBD1; v_call: TRBV6-4; j_call: TRBJ2-2; cdr3_aa: CASRGTGDTGELFF
cdr3_length: 12; d_call: .; v_call: TRBV30; j_call: TRBJ1-1; cdr3_aa: CAWNPGLREAFF
cdr3_length: 13; d_call: .; v_call: TRBV9; j_call: TRBJ1-2; cdr3_aa: CASSVESTPGYTF
cdr3_length: 16; d_call: .; v_call: TRBV4-3; j_call: TRBJ1-4; cdr3_aa: CASSQVGGADNEKLFF